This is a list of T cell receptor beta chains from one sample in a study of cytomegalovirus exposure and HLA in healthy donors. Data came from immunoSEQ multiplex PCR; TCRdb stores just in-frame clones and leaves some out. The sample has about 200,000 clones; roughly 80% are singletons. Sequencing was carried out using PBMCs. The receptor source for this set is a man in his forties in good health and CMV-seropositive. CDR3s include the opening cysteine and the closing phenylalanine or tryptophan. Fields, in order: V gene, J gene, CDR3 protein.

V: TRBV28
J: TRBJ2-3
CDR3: CASSKLTGGVSTDTQYF

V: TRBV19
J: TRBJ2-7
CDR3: CASSALPGQGAEQYF

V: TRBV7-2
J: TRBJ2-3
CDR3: CASSHKFRTDTQYF

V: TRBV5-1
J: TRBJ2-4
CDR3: CASSLPNRGDDIQYF

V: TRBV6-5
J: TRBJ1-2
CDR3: CASRRMGQTGYTF

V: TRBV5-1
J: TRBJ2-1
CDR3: CASRLEVYVEQFF

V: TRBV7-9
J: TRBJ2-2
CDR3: CASSLLAVSSGGELFF

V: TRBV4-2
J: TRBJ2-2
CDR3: CASSHPSGRAAGELFF

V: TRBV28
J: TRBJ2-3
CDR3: CASSFGRRTDTQYF

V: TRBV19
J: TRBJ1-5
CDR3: CAGSGQGGNQPQHF

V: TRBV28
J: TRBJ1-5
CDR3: CASSPNTYNQPQHF

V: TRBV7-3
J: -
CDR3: CASSLEGTSLSSEQYF

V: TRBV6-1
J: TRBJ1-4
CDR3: CASSEAVGGRGEKLFF

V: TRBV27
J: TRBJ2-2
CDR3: CASSLSGTGRTGELFF

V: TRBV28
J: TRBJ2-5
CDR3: CASSLEGTGLLQETQYF

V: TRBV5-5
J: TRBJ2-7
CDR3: CASSLVAELTYEQYF

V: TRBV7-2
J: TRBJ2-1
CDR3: CASSLSGTGYNEQFF

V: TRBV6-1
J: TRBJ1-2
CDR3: CASSPAGGGGGYTF

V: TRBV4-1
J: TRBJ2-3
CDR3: CASSQEGSGHTDTQYF

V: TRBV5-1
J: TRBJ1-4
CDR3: CASSFGTSNEKLFF

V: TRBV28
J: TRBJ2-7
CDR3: CASEGDPSRNYEQYF

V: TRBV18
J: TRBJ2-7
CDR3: CASSQDRAGEQYF

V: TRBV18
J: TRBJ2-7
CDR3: CASSQGQGPYEQYF

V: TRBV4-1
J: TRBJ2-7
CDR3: CASSQTSRGTYEQYF

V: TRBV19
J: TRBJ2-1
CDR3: CASRSGTGENEQFF